The entry below gives a single TCR beta chain sequence along with its context. What it binds is unknown. These data are taken from a study of siplizumab effects on memory and regulatory T cells. Repertoires were generated with immunoSEQ multiplex PCR, while TCRdb's copy carries only in-frame clones and drops some. The sample records 95,000 to 100,000 clones, about 93% being singletons. The length of the CDR3 is 11 residues. V was clipped by 5 bases and J by 2 bases, with 6 bases between them. Germline V CDR1 and CDR2: DFQATT, SNEGSKA (reference sequence). Findings of the study overall: Naive T cell populations appeared to exhibit greater diversity than memory cells and appeared to be major alloresponse contributors. In controls, about 28% of mappable alloreactive CD4+ clones were Treg-derived on average, versus roughly 69% with siplizumab. Alloreactive sequences traceable to unstimulated CD4+ memory cells were significantly reduced by siplizumab. Sequences below about 10^-5 frequency were poorly captured. As a result, only a minor fraction of alloreactive clones mapped to unstimulated subsets.

Sequenced sample: non-Treg CD4+ T cells sorted from blood. This rearrangement joins TRBV20-1 to TRBJ2-5; D may correspond to TRBD1 or TRBD2 (5 bases each). The sequence came from a human donor in good health. CDR3 sequence reads: CSAGGQETQYF. In DNA form, the CDR3 reads TGCAGTGCTGGGGGTCAAGAGACCCAGTACTTC.